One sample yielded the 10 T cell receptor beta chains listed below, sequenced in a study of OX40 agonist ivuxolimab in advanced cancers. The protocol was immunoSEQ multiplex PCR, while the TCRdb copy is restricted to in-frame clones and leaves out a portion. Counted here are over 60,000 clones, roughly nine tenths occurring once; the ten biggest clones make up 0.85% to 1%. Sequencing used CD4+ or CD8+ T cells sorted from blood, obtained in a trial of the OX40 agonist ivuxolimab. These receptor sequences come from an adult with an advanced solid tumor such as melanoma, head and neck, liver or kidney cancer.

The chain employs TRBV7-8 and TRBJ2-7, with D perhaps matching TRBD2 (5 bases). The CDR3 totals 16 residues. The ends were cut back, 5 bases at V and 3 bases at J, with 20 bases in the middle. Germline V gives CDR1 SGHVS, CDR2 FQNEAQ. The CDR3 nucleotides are TGTGCCAGCAGCCCCTACCGGGTGGGGAGTCACTACGAGCAGTACTTC. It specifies CASSPYRVGSHYEQYF.

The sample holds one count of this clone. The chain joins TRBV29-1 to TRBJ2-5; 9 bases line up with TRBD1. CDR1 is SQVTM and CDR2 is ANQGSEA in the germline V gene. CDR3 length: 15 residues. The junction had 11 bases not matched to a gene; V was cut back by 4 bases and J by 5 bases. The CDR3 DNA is TGCAGCGTTGGGGGACAGGGTAGTATTGGCGAGACCCAGTACTTC. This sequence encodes CSVGGQGSIGETQYF.

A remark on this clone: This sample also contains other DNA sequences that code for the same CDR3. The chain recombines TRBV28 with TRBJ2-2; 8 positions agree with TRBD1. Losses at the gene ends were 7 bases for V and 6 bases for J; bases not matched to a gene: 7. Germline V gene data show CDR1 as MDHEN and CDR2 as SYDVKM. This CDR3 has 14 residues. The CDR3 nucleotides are TGTGCCAGCAATGAGCAGGGGGCGCCCGGGGAGCTGTTTTTT. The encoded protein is CASNEQGAPGELFF.

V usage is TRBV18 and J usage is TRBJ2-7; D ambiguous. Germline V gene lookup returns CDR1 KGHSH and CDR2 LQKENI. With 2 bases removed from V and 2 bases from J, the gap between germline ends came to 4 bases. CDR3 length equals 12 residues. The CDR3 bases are TGTGCCAGCTCACCATCCGCCTACGAGCAGTACTTC. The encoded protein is CASSPSAYEQYF.

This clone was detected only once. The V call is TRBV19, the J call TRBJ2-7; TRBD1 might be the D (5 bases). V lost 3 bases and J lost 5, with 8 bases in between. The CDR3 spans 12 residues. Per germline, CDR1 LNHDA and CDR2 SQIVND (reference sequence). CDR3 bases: TGTGCCAGTAGTATTCAGGGTGACGAGCAGTACTTC. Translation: CASSIQGDEQYF.

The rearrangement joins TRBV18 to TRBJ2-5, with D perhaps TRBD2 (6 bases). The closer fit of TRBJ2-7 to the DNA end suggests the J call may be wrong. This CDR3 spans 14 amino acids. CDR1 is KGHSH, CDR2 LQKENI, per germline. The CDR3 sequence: CASSPRGAHYEQYF. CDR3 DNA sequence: TGTGCCAGCTCACCCCGCGGGGCCCACTACGAGCAGTACTTC.

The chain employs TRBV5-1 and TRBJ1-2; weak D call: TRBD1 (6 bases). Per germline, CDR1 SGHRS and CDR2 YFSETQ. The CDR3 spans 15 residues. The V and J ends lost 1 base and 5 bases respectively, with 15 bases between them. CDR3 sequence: CASSLTGFGEYGYTF. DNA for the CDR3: TGCGCCAGCAGCTTGACAGGGTTCGGGGAGTATGGCTACACCTTC.

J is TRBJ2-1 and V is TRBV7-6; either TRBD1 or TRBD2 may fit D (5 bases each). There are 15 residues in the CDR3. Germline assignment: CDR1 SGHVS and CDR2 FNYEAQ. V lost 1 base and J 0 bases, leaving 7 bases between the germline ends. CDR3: CASSLGDASYNEQFF. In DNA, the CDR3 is TGTGCCAGCAGCTTAGGGGACGCCTCCTACAATGAGCAGTTCTTC.

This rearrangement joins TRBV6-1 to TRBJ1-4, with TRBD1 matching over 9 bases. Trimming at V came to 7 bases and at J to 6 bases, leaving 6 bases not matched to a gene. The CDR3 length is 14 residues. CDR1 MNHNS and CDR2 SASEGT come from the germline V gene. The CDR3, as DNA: TGTGCCAGCACTTACGGGGACAGGGATGAAAAACTGTTTTTT. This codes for CASTYGDRDEKLFF.

The CDR3 nucleotides read TGTGCCAGCAGGGGGGGCGGCCAGGGAGCCGCCGAGCAGTACTTC. Amino acid sequence: CASRGGGQGAAEQYF. The chain employs TRBV6-5 and TRBJ2-7; TRBD1 or TRBD2 may be the D gene (6 bases each). This CDR3 is built from 15 residues. Germline CDR1 reads MNHEY; CDR2 reads SVGAGI. The V end was cut by 6 bases, the J end by 6 bases, with 21 bases between.